Each of the 15 T cell receptor beta chains below was sequenced from the same sample in a study of tumor-infiltrating lymphocytes in primary liver carcinoma (dated by TCRdb to between 2016 and 2019). Sequenced using an Illumina HiSeq 2500. Using a constant-region primer and ProtoScript II reverse transcriptase, TCRbeta-specific cDNA was reverse-transcribed from around 500 ng total RNA. TCRbeta libraries were built with three nested multiplex PCR rounds, a slightly modified ARM-PCR procedure. Multiplex TRBV1-TRBV30 forward primers and a Cbeta reverse primer were used in the first two PCR rounds, each of which was run for roughly 10 cycles. TCRdb applied fastp at Q25 and MiXCR to the public reads, then kept only in-frame beta chains. Merged by CDR3 protein, the rows form single entries marked with the most common genes and DNA. The sample table holds more than 85,000 distinct CDR3 sequences, of which roughly 80% were seen once. Of the sample, about 20% falls within the top ten clones.

Total RNA and DNA were co-extracted without cell sorting from roughly 20-30 mg of bulk tissue using the AllPrep DNA/RNA mini kit. The specimen sequenced was liver tumor tissue from sampling region 3. In the paper's terms, the cell subset or site label means: tumor region T3, left-lateral pole. The source is a man in his forties with primary liver carcinoma and hepatitis B virus infection.

The V call is TRBV12-3 or TRBV12-4, the J call TRBJ1-5; 11 positions match TRBD1. CDR3 length: 15 amino acids. V lost 1 base to trimming and J lost 5 bases; unmatched junction nucleotides: 1. DNA for the CDR3: TGTGCCAGCAGTTTAGGGACAGGGGGCCATCAGCCCCAGCATTTT. It codes for CASSLGTGGHQPQHF.

Points on this clonotype: The germline gene is not matched at one end of the junction; a read error may be the cause. This rearrangement joins TRBV18 to TRBJ2-3; 8 bases map to TRBD1. In germline, CDR1 is KGHSH, CDR2 LQKENI. This CDR3 spans 16 amino acids. In DNA form, the CDR3 reads TGTGGCAGCTCACCTCGGCGGACAGGGATCACAGATACGCAGTATTTT. Its translation: CGSSPRRTGITDTQYF. The full variable domain, its missing parts supplied by reference TRBV18 and TRBJ2-3, is NAGVMQNPRHLVRRRGQEARLRCSPMKGHSHVYWYRQLPEEGLKFMVYLQKENIIDESGMPKERFSAEFPKEGPSILRIQQVVRGDSAAYFCGSSPRRTGITDTQYFGPGTRLTVL.

As concerns this clonotype: The CDR3 ends on some other residue instead of the conserved phenylalanine or tryptophan, so this is likely a read error. The limits of the CDR3 on the DNA are not certain, so only TCRdb's listed CDR3 is given. The rearrangement uses TRBV10-3 and TRBJ1-1; TRBD1 is taken as the D call from the table, unchecked against the DNA. The CDR3 is 14 amino acids long, termini counted. CDR1 is ENHRY, CDR2 SYGVKD, per germline. This CDR3 reads CAISGQGLNTEAIL.

This clonotype was seen more than once but under ten times. This chain links TRBV11-2 with TRBJ1-2; D may be TRBD1 (5 bases). CDR3 length: 15 residues. The germline CDR1 and CDR2 sequences are SGHAT and FQNNGV. The DNA for the CDR3 is TGTGTCAGAAAAATTACCGGGACTTACGACTATGGCTACACCTTC. Its protein is CVRKITGTYDYGYTF.

Concerning this clonotype: One end of the junction is discordant with germline, which a read error may explain. This chain joins TRBV11-2 and TRBJ1-4; D possibly corresponds to TRBD1 (6 bases). The CDR3 sequence is 14 residues long. The V gene's germline CDR1 is SGHAT and CDR2 FQNNGV. CDR3: CTSSLGTRDEKLFF. In nucleotides, the CDR3 is TGTACCAGCAGCCTCGGGACAAGGGATGAAAAACTGTTTTTT.

This rearrangement joins TRBV6-1 to TRBJ2-3; D is perhaps TRBD1 (6 bases). Germline V gene sequence: CDR1 MNHNS, CDR2 SASEGT. This CDR3 contains 15 residues. CDR3 sequence reads: CANKSQGRGTDTQYF. The CDR3 DNA is TGTGCAAACAAGTCACAGGGCCGGGGCACAGATACGCAGTATTTT.

In regard to this clonotype: The junction differs from germline at one of its ends, possibly a read error. This sequence joins TRBV6-5 and TRBJ2-3; unclear D gene. Germline CDR1 and CDR2: MNHEY and SVGAGI. The CDR3 loop spans 11 amino acids. The CDR3, as DNA: TGTACCAGTGATGAATGGGATACGCGGTACTTT. Residues: CTSDEWDTRYF.

Turning to this clonotype: The CDR3 does not close with the conserved phenylalanine or tryptophan, likely indicating a read error. The J gene is TRBJ2-2, the V gene TRBV29-1; D unresolved. This CDR3 has 14 residues. Per germline, CDR1 SQVTM and CDR2 ANQGSEA. The CDR3 nucleotides are TGCAACGTTTCCTGGCCGGGGAACACCGGGGAGCTGTTTTTA. The encoded protein is CNVSWPGNTGELFL.

This clonotype appeared many times. The chain couples TRBV6-1 to TRBJ2-2; D gene unclear. V lost 0 bases and J lost 3, with 2 bases in between. This CDR3 spans 13 amino acids. Germline CDR1 is MNHNS and CDR2 is SASEGT. DNA for the CDR3: TGTGCCAGCAGTGAAGCTGACACCGGGGAGCTGTTTTTT. This encodes CASSEADTGELFF.

As concerns this clonotype: Its ends do not fully match the called genes, so a read error is possible. V and J are TRBV10-2 and TRBJ2-7; D gene unclear. Germline CDR1 WSHSY, CDR2 SAAADI. The CDR3 covers 14 residues. CDR3 in amino acids: CARSADMRSYEQYF. DNA of the CDR3: TGTGCCAGAAGCGCCGATATGCGCTCCTACGAGCAGTACTTC.

The rearrangement uses TRBV20-1 and TRBJ2-7, with 8 nucleotides matching TRBD2. The CDR3 is 14 amino acids. Germline CDR1 DFQATT, CDR2 SNEGSKA (reference sequence). Germline trimming cut 5 bases from V and 10 bases from J; bases unmatched to any gene: 16. CDR3: CSALLLAESGSQYF. The CDR3 nucleotides are TGCAGTGCTCTACTACTAGCGGAGTCGGGGAGTCAGTACTTC.

The chain uses TRBV29-1 and TRBJ1-1, with TRBD1 as a possible D gene (5 bases). The germline CDR1 and CDR2 sequences are SQVTM and ANQGSEA. Between the trimmed V and J ends, which lost 4 bases and 7 bases, there was a span of 22 bases. The length of the CDR3 is 15 residues. The chain's CDR3 is CSVAPGWGMKIEAFF. CDR3 nucleotides: TGCAGCGTTGCCCCAGGGTGGGGGATGAAGATTGAAGCTTTCTTT.

As to this clonotype: One end of the junction is discordant with germline, which a read error may explain. V usage is TRBV29-1 and J usage is TRBJ2-1, with a possible D match to TRBD2 (5 bases). The CDR3 spans 13 residues. Germline lookup yields CDR1 SQVTM and CDR2 ANQGSEA. The CDR3 protein is CSVDRTQGSEQFF. The CDR3, as DNA: TGTAGCGTTGACCGTACACAAGGGAGTGAGCAGTTCTTC.

This clonotype appeared a single time. The germline gene is not matched at one end of the junction; a read error may be the cause. The chain carries TRBV4-3 and TRBJ1-1; no definite D call. Germline loops: CDR1 LGHNA, CDR2 YSLEER. CDR3 size: 15 residues. The CDR3 sequence: CAISQDPKGQAEAFF. DNA of the CDR3: TGCGCCATCAGCCAAGATCCTAAAGGGCAAGCTGAAGCTTTCTTT.

About this clonotype itself: Since a much larger clone is just one base distant, this may be a read error. The rearrangement links TRBV2 to TRBJ2-1, with D perhaps TRBD2 (6 bases). The germline CDR1 and CDR2 sequences are SNHLY and FYNNEI. The V end was cut by 9 bases, the J end by 9 bases, with 12 bases between. The CDR3 extends over 11 amino acids. DNA for the CDR3: TGTGCCAGGAGCGGGCAGTCTGAGCAGTTCTTC. Translated: CARSGQSEQFF.